The next 13 T cell receptor beta chains were all read from a single sample in a study of T cell repertoires in cytomegalovirus infection. MiXCR was run by TCRdb on the reads, yielding one entry per CDR3 protein. The sample lists about 400,000 distinct CDR3 sequences, 18% occurring once. The sample comprised PBMCs. Receptors originate from a human donor in good health (CMV status not recorded). Some clones in this sample may be carry-over from other donors' samples.

This clonotype was counted many times. V gene TRBV7-2 combines with J gene TRBJ2-7; 10 bases align to TRBD2. With 5 bases clipped from V and 1 base from J, the junction kept 8 bases outside the gene matches. The length of the CDR3 is 16 residues. CDR1 and CDR2 from the germline V gene are SGHTA and FQGNSA. The CDR3 loop is CASSRTSGIASYEQYF. In DNA, the CDR3 is TGTGCCAGCAGCCGGACTAGCGGTATAGCATCCTACGAGCAGTACTTC.

This clonotype has just a few counts. The V gene is TRBV20-1, the J gene TRBJ1-3; unclear D gene. The CDR3 has 14 residues. V shed 3 bases and J shed 1 base, with 10 bases lying between them. Germline V gene data show CDR1 as DFQATT and CDR2 as SNEGSKA (reference sequence). Here the CDR3 reads CSARDGRSGNTIYF. CDR3 nucleotides: TGCAGTGCTAGGGACGGCCGATCTGGAAACACCATATATTTT.

This clonotype showed up just once. Since the CDR3 does not end with the conserved phenylalanine or tryptophan, this likely comes from a read error. CDR3 region: CASSLVKGATSPLHL. The CDR3, as DNA: TGTGCCAGCAGCTTAGTAAAGGGGGCGACTTCACCCCTCCACCTT. The chain carries TRBV7-6 and TRBJ1-6; 7 nucleotides align to TRBD1. Unmatched junction bases numbered 6, after V lost 1 base and J lost 9 bases. CDR3 length: 15 residues. Germline V CDR1 and CDR2: SGHVS, FNYEAQ.

V is TRBV7-2 and J is TRBJ2-1; the D gene is possibly TRBD2 (6 bases). V lost 5 bases and J lost 3, with 17 bases in between. The CDR3 is 16 residues long. Germline CDR1 and CDR2: SGHTA and FQGNSA. The CDR3 bases are TGTGCCAGCAGCCTCCGAGGCGGGATGGGCTACAATGAGCAGTTCTTC. Its translation is CASSLRGGMGYNEQFF.

The chain is built from TRBV19 and TRBJ2-1; D might be TRBD1 (5 bases). The CDR3 length is 13 residues. V dropped 4 bases and J dropped 12 bases, with 16 bases sitting between them. Germline V gives CDR1 LNHDA, CDR2 SQIVND (reference sequence). DNA of the CDR3: TGTGCCAGTAGTACCCCCGTGGGGCTGGGGCAGTTCTTC. It specifies CASSTPVGLGQFF.

This clonotype was observed many times. V is TRBV7-8 and J is TRBJ1-5, with 10 nucleotides matching TRBD1. This CDR3 spans 15 amino acids. Per germline, CDR1 SGHVS and CDR2 FQNEAQ. V dropped 5 bases and J dropped 2; count of bases not matched to a gene: 3. CDR3 protein: CASSPGTGGNQPQHF. CDR3 coding DNA: TGTGCCAGCAGCCCCGGGACAGGGGGCAATCAGCCCCAGCATTTT.

The J gene is TRBJ2-7, the V gene TRBV10-3, with TRBD1 matching over 9 bases. The V gene end was trimmed by 4 bases and the J gene end by 5 bases; junction bases not matched to a gene: 6. The germline V gene encodes CDR1 ENHRY and CDR2 SYGVKD. The CDR3 runs 14 residues. The CDR3 spells CAISGQGVSDEQYF. The CDR3 DNA sequence: TGTGCCATCAGTGGACAGGGGGTTTCGGACGAGCAGTACTTC.

The chain links TRBV6-2 or TRBV6-3 to TRBJ2-3, with D possibly being TRBD1 or TRBD2 (5 bases each). V was clipped by 7 bases and J by 2 bases, with 19 bases between them. CDR1 and CDR2 (germline): MNHEY, SVGEGT. This CDR3 region has 16 residues. The CDR3 region is CASTPGRRRFTDTQYF. CDR3 sequence (DNA): TGTGCCAGCACCCCGGGACGCCGTCGATTCACAGATACGCAGTATTTT.

This clonotype was observed many times. This sequence joins TRBV6-1 and TRBJ1-5; D possibly corresponds to TRBD1 (6 bases). There are 14 residues in the CDR3. Germline V CDR1 and CDR2: MNHNS, SASEGT. Trimming removed 6 bases at V and 4 bases at J, with 13 bases between. The CDR3 DNA is TGTGCCAGCAGATCGGACAGCCCTAATCAGCCCCAGCATTTT. As protein: CASRSDSPNQPQHF.

This clonotype was recorded at least ten times. The chain couples TRBV7-2 to TRBJ1-4, with 7 bases that match TRBD1. The CDR3 totals 13 residues. Germline loops: CDR1 SGHTA, CDR2 FQGNSA. The trim removed 6 bases at V and 8 bases at J, leaving 6 bases unmatched. The DNA of the CDR3 is TGTGCCAGCAGAGACAGGGCGGTGGAAAAACTGTTTTTT. As protein: CASRDRAVEKLFF.

This clonotype occurred many times. This chain joins TRBV12-3 or TRBV12-4 and TRBJ1-5; the D gene is possibly TRBD1 (6 bases). Trimming stripped 7 bases from V and 7 bases from J, with 14 bases between. This CDR3 region has 13 residues. The DNA for the CDR3 is TGTGCCAGCACGGGACATCCTCGCCAGCCCCAGCATTTT. Translating gives CASTGHPRQPQHF.

This clonotype has at least ten counts. This may come from a read error, since a much larger clone is one base off. This CDR3 is CVSSSTRKTQYF. Written as DNA, the CDR3 is TGTGTCAGCAGTTCCACCCGAAAGACCCAGTACTTC. The chain links TRBV28 to TRBJ2-5; D call uncertain. The length of the CDR3 is 12 residues. Germline loops: CDR1 MDHEN, CDR2 SYDVKM.

The chain recombines TRBV2 with TRBJ2-3, with TRBD2 matching 11 bases. Germline assignment: CDR1 SNHLY and CDR2 FYNNEI. V was pared by 4 bases and J by 6 bases, with 6 bases of the junction left unmatched. The CDR3 has 15 residues. The CDR3 DNA reads as TGTGCCAGCAGTGGGGCTAGCGGGAGGCCCGATACGCAGTATTTT. Its translation is CASSGASGRPDTQYF.